This T cell receptor (beta chain) was recovered during a study of T cells in Graves' hyperthyroidism and ophthalmopathy (dated by TCRdb to about 2019). Turning to the overall study: Peripheral blood was collected at initial diagnosis, before any treatment. In addition, the study compared T-cell repertoires in thyroid tissue and in blood from six Graves' hyperthyroidism patients. Once sampling was done, hyperthyroidism patients were given methimazole at a starting dose of 30 mg daily, whereas ophthalmopathy patients were given high-dose intravenous methylprednisolone. Prospective prediction of ophthalmopathy was tested in an independent validation cohort of 18 to 20 hyperthyroidism patients and 15 to 17 patients who later progressed to ophthalmopathy. TCR Vbeta CDR3 sequencing of 130 to 150 peripheral blood samples (over 40 ophthalmopathy, about 80 hyperthyroidism and some 17 progressor patients) is reported in the paper. For training and testing, the 100 or so patients in the discovery cohort were randomly divided in a 7:3 ratio. TCR V-J signatures able to tell the groups apart were searched for in a discovery cohort of more than 90 patients, of whom roughly 42 had Graves' ophthalmopathy and roughly 58 had stable Graves' hyperthyroidism. Here is what the overall study found, with its caveats: Most expanded thyroid clonotypes (frequency above 0.001) were also detected in blood, a finding suggesting that blood repertoires may reflect thyroid immune responses. No statistical method was used to set the sample size in advance, and investigators knew the group allocation. During validation, the model predicted progression to ophthalmopathy a median of approximately six months ahead of onset, with approximately 70% sensitivity and less than 85% specificity. In cross-validation, a model built on a 13 V-J signature told ophthalmopathy apart from stable hyperthyroidism with about 90% sensitivity and about 81% specificity, and in testing the same model reached 80%/75%.

Ophthalmopathy patients had moderately to severely active disease, Clinical Activity Score of at least 3, NOSPECS grade of at least 4, and duration under 3 months. The study excluded patients with uncontrolled infections, other autoimmune diseases, pregnancy or lactation. Diagnoses relied on clinical symptoms, serum thyroxine and TRAb, thyroid ultrasound and orbital computed tomography. PBMCs were separated from 8 to 10 ml of fresh peripheral blood using Ficoll-Paque density gradient centrifugation. Total RNA was extracted using Trizol reagent, and RNA quality was assessed on an Agilent 2100 Bioanalyzer. About this clonotype: Its antigen is currently not known. Base qualities are not provided; no much larger clone lies one nucleotide away.

Amplification of TCR beta CDR3 regions was carried out from RNA transcripts. A first-round RT-PCR of the TCR CDR3 used the HTBI primer set with the Qiagen OneStep RT-PCR kit. A second multiplex PCR round built the libraries, followed by size selection and purification. Paired-end sequencing of the libraries was performed with 100 bp reads on an Illumina HiSeq2000. In the source study's methods: SOAPnuke was used to process the raw data, throwing out any read that contained adapters or uncalled bases, had a mean Phred below 15, or lacked an exact constant-primer or identifier match. COPE v1.2.5 was used to merge high-quality paired reads, and clonotypes were defined as unique nucleotide sequences. Clonotypes were aligned to IMGT TRBV, TRBD and TRBJ reference segments using MiTCR v1.1. Analysis was restricted to V-J combinations with a frequency above 0.0001, which covered roughly 99% of repertoires. A TCS score was defined as the ratio of F50 (clonal expansion) to E x V (chaos), with BLOSUM62-based TCRdist applied between CDR3 peptides within each V-J. Welch's t-statistics and random forest reduced 500 to 550 V-J features to around 14, which were used in a naive Bayes classifier (R e1071). TCRdb reworked the public reads: Q25 trimming with fastp, MiXCR clone assembly, productive beta chains retained. Rows are unified per CDR3 protein, each entry keeping the most common DNA and genes. The V and J calls shown here were made by TCRdb, not taken from the authors' results. The sample profile shows hundreds of thousands of distinct CDR3 sequences; 13% to 15% of them were found once. In total, the top ten clones hold under 15% of the sample.

This TCR came from a woman aged 45-60 years with Graves' ophthalmopathy. The specimen sequenced was blood.

The CDR3 region has the sequence CAISESVLGADQPQHF. Read as DNA, the sequence is TGTGCCATCAGTGAGTCGGTTTTAGGGGCGGATCAGCCCCAGCATTTT. The sequence joins TRBV10-3 to TRBJ1-5; the best D guess is TRBD1, with 5 bases matching. CDR1 and CDR2, per the germline V gene, are ENHRY and SYGVKD. The junction shows trimming of 0 bases on V and 5 bases on J, plus 14 bases between the germline ends. The CDR3, cysteine through phenylalanine, is 16 amino acids long. Only the CDR3 region is kept as DNA, spanning 48 bases read in frame from base 1.